This T cell receptor (beta chain) appears in the sequencing data of a study of cytomegalovirus exposure and HLA in healthy donors. Study context: Early on, a data release was issued that held roughly 86 million unique TCRs from HLA-typed donors. Study-level findings and limits: Across donors, most TCRs were seen rarely, yet some public ones were widespread. Follow-up analysis later connected one missense variant in DCLRE1C with trimming of TCR beta V- and J-genes. Clonal expansion, a later analysis showed, was greater in HLA-associated TCR beta chains than in equally common others.

The CDR3 spans 14 residues. V was cut by 6 bases and J by 5 bases, with 16 bases left in between. Germline assignment: CDR1 SNHLY and CDR2 FYNNEI. The PCR made use of 60 Vbeta and 13 Jbeta primers. Using immunoSEQ multiplex PCR, the repertoire was profiled, and TCRdb retains in-frame clones only, with some absent. The table includes around 220,000 clones, about 77% detected once. About this clone itself: The antigen is not known.

This chain uses TRBV2 with TRBJ1-1; tentatively, D is TRBD1 (6 bases). This clonotype originated in a woman in her twenties or thirties in good health and CMV-seronegative. Material for sequencing was PBMCs. Here the CDR3 reads CASSVERGGTEAFF. The CDR3 bases are TGTGCCAGCAGCGTCGAGAGGGGGGGAACTGAAGCTTTCTTT. The complete variable domain, with remaining parts taken from reference TRBV2 and TRBJ1-1, reads EPEVTQTPSHQVTQMGQEVILRCVPISNHLYFYWYRQILGQKVEFLVSFYNNEISEKSEIFDDQFSVERPDGSNFTLKIRSTKLEDSAMYFCASSVERGGTEAFFGQGTRLTVV.